This is a list of T cell receptor beta chains from one sample in a study of cytomegalovirus exposure and HLA in healthy donors. Some clones are missing from TCRdb's copy, which holds only in-frame ones; the method was immunoSEQ multiplex PCR. The sample yields about 190,000 clones, approximately 78% seen once. Sequenced: PBMCs. These receptors came from a woman in her 30s in good health and CMV-seropositive. The CDR3 runs from the conserved cysteine through the conserved F or W. Fields, in order: V gene, CDR3 protein.

>TRBV19
CASSAYSATNEKLFF
>TRBV7-6
CASSFRTGMNTEAFF
>TRBV27
CASSDRGSPLYEQYF
>TRBV19
CASSPGGEPNTDTQYF
>TRBV28
CASSTSRGTQYF
>TRBV28
CATSRSGSNQPQHF
>TRBV6-6
CASSGDREEGNTIYF
>TRBV5-1
CASSLEGAGTEAFF
>TRBV10-3
CAISESIGGGKQPQHF
>TRBV11-2
CASSPPGNYNSPLHF
>TRBV25-1
CASTRQGMNTEAFF
>TRBV2
CASTEFDTQYF
>TRBV11-2
CASSREGPYEQYF
>TRBV19
CASMGGFQPQHF
>TRBV27
CASSLIRGATGELFF
>TRBV30
CAWRALDTQYF
>TRBV7-8
CASSQGQGEGSGELFF
>TRBV5-1
CASSSASGGETYEQYF
>TRBV11-3
CASSFGGTQYF
>TRBV29-1
CSVTEGHINTGELFF
>TRBV6-5
CASSYSGTKADTQYF
>TRBV5-4
CASSLTASGRAGDTQYF
>TRBV14
CASSGRGAQYF
>TRBV21-1
CASSNHRDKDMGETQYF
>TRBV11-2
CASSLVTSGFYEQYF
>TRBV6-4
CASRRQGGNTEAFF
>TRBV7-9
CASSPAGLNYNEQFF
>TRBV25-1
CASSELGAGGPPGGYTF
>TRBV10-3
CASGTGREQYF
>TRBV19
CASSIDGGTDTQYF
>TRBV4-1
CASSHLFTDTQYF
>TRBV30
CASDREAYNEQFF
>TRBV6-5
CASSNEEGGREQFF
>TRBV28
CASSLVGTAGANVLTF
>TRBV27
CASRMGLGVQETQYF
>TRBV7-6
CASSPTGLAGTDTQYF
>TRBV11-3
CASSFGGQGERTYNEQFF
>TRBV5-1
CASSFGTSGYEQYF
>TRBV4-1
CASSQVNSNQPQHF
>TRBV5-1
CASSFPGAQVRTGELFF